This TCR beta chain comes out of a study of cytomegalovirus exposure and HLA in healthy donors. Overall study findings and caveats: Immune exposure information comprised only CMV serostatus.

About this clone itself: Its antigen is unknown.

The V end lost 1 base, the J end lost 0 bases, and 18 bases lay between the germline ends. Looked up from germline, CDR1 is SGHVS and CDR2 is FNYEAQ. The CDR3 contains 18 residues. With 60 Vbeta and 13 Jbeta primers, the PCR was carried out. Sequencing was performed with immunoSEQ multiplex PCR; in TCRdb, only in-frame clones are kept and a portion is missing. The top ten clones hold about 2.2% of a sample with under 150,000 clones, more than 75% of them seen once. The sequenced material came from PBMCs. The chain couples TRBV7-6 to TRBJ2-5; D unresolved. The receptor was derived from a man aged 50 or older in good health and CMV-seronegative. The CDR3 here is CASSLGWQETLYQETQYF. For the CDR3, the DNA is TGTGCCAGCAGCTTAGGTTGGCAGGAAACTTTGTACCAAGAGACCCAGTACTTC.